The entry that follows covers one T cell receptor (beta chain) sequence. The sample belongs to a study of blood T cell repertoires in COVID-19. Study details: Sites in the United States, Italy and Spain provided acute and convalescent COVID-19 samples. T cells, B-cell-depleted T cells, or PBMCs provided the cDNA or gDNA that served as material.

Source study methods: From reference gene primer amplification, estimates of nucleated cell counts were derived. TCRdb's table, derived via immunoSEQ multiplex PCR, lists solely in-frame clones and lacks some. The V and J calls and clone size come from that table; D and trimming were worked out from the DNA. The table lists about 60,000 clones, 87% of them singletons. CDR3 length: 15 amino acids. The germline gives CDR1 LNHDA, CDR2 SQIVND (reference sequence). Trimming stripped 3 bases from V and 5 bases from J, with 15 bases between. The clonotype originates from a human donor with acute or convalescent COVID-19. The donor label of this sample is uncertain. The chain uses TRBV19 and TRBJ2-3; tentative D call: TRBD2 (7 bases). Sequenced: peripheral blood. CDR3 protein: CASSMTGGREDTQYF. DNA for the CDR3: TGTGCCAGTAGTATGACGGGGGGCCGTGAAGATACGCAGTATTTT.